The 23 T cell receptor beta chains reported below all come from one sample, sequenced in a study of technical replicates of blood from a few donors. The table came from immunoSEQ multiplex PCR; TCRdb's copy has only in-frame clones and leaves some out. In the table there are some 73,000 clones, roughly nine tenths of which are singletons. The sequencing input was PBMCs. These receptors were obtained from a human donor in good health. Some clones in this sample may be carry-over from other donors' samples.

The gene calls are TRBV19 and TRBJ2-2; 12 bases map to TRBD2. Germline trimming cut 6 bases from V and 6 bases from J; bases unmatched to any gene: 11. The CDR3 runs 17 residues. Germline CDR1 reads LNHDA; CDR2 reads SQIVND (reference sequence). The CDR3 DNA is TGTGCCAGTAGGGTGACGGGGCTAGCGGGAGGGGCCGGGGAGCTGTTTTTT. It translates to CASRVTGLAGGAGELFF.

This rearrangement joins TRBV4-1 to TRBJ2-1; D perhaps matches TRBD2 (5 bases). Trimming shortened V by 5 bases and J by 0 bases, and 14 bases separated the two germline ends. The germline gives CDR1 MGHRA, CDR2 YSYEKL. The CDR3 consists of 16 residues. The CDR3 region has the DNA TGCGCCAGCAGCTCCCCAGCGGAGAGCTCCTACAATGAGCAGTTCTTC. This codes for CASSSPAESSYNEQFF.

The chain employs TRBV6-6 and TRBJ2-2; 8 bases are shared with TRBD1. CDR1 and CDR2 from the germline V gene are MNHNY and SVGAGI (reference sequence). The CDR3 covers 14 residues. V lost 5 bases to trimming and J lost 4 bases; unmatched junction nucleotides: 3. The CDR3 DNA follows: TGTGCCAGCAGTACGGGACAGGTCACCGGGGAGCTGTTTTTT. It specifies CASSTGQVTGELFF.

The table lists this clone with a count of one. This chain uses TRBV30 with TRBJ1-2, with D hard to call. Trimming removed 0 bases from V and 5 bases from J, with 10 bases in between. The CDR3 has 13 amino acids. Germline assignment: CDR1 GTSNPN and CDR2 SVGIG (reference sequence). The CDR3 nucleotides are TGTGCCTGGAGTGTATCTTCCCAGTATGGCTACACCTTC. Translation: CAWSVSSQYGYTF.

The CDR3 nucleotides read TGTGCCAGCAGCGTCGACGCAGCGGGAGGGCCCAACGAGCAGTACTTC. Residues: CASSVDAAGGPNEQYF. The rearrangement links TRBV7-2 to TRBJ2-7; 10 bases align to TRBD2. CDR3 length: 16 amino acids. CDR1 and CDR2 from the germline V gene are SGHTA and FQGNSA. V lost 5 bases to trimming and J lost 5 bases; unmatched junction nucleotides: 12.

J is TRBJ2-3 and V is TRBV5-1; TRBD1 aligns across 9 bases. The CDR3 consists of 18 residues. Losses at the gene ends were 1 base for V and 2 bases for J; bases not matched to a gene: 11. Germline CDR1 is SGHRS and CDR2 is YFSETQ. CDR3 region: CASSLIPMGTGFTDTQYF. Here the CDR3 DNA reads TGCGCCAGCAGCTTGATCCCGATGGGGACAGGGTTCACAGATACGCAGTATTTT.

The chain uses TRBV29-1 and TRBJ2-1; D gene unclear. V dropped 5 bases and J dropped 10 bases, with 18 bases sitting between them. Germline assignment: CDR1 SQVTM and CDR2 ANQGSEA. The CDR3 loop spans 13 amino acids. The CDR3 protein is CSVPGGKQWEQFF. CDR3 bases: TGCAGCGTTCCCGGCGGTAAACAATGGGAGCAGTTCTTC.

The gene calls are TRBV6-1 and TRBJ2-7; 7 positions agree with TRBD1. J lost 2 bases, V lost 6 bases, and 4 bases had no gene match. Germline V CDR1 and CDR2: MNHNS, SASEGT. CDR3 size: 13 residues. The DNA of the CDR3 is TGTGCCAGCAGAGGGGGCTACACCTACGAGCAGTACTTC. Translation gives CASRGGYTYEQYF.

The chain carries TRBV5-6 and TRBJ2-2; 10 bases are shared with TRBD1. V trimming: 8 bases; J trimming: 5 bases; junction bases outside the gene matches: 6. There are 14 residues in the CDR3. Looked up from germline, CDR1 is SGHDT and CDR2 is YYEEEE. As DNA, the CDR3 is TGTGCCAGTCGGGGACAGGGGATTACCGGGGAGCTGTTTTTT. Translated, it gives CASRGQGITGELFF.

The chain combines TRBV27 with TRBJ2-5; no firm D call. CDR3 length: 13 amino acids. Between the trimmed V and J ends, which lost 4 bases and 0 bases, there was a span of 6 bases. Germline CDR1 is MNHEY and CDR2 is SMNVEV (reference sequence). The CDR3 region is CASSSSYQETQYF. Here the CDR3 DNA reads TGTGCCAGCAGTTCCTCGTACCAAGAGACCCAGTACTTC.

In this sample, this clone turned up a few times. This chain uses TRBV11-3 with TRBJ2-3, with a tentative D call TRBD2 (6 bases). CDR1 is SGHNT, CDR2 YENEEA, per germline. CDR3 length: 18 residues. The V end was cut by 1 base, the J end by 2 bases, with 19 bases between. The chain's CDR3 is CASSLGAPWEENTDTQYF. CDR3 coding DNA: TGTGCCAGCAGCTTAGGGGCCCCTTGGGAGGAGAACACAGATACGCAGTATTTT.

The CDR3 is CASSQALESYGYTF. In DNA form, the CDR3 reads TGTGCCAGCAGCCAAGCCCTCGAGAGCTATGGCTACACCTTC. The V call is TRBV4-2, the J call TRBJ1-2; D gene ambiguous. In germline, CDR1 is LGHNA, CDR2 YNFKEQ. The CDR3 length is 14 residues. V was clipped by 1 base and J by 4 bases, with 10 bases between them.

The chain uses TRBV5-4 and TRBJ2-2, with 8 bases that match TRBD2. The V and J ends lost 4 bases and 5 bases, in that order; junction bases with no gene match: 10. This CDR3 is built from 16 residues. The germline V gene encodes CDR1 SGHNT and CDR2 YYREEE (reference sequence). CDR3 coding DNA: TGTGCCAGCAGCCCGCCGGGGGGGCGCAATACCGGGGAGCTGTTTTTT. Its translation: CASSPPGGRNTGELFF.

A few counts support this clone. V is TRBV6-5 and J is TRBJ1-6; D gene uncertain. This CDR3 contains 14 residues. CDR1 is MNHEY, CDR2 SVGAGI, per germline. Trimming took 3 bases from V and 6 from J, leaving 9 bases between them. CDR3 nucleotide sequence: TGTGCCAGCAGTTATCGGGGAGGTAATTCACCCCTCCACTTT. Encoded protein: CASSYRGGNSPLHF.

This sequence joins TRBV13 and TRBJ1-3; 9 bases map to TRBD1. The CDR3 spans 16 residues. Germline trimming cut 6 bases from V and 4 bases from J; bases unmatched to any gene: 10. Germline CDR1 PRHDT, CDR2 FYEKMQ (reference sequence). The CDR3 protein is CASRDTYRGRGNTIYF. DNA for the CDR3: TGTGCCAGCAGGGATACCTACAGGGGGCGCGGAAACACCATATATTTT.

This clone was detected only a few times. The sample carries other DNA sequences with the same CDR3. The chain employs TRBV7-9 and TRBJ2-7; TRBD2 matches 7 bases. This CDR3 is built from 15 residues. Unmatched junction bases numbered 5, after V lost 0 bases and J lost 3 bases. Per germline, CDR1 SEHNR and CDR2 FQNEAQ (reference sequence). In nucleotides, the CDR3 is TGTGCCAGCAGCTTAGCGGCGGGAGCCGGCTACGAGCAGTACTTC. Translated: CASSLAAGAGYEQYF.

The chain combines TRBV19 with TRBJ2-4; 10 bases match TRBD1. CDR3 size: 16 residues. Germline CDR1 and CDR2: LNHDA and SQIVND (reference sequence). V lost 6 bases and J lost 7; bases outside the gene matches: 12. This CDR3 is CASSPRTPGQGNIQYF. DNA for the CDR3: TGTGCCAGTAGCCCTAGAACACCGGGACAGGGGAACATTCAGTACTTC.

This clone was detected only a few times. This chain's CDR3 is CASSLVRQAGTLHF. DNA of the CDR3: TGTGCCAGCAGCTTAGTACGACAGGCTGGTACCCTCCACTTT. The chain uses TRBV7-2 and TRBJ1-6; D may be TRBD1 (6 bases). V lost 1 base and J lost 14, with 15 bases in between. Germline CDR1 is SGHTA and CDR2 is FQGNSA. The CDR3 contains 14 residues.

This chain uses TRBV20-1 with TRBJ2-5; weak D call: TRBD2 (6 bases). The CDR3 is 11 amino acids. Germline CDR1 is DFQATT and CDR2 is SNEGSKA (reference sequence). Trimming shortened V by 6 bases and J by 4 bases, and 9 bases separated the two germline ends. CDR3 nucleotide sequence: TGCAGTGCCGGGAGATCAGAGACCCAGTACTTC. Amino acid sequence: CSAGRSETQYF.

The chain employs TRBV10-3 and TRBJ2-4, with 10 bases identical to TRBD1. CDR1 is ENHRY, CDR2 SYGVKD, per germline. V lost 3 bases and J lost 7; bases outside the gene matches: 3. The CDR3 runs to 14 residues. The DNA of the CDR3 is TGTGCCATCAGTGATGGACAGGGGGGGAACATTCAGTACTTC. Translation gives CAISDGQGGNIQYF.

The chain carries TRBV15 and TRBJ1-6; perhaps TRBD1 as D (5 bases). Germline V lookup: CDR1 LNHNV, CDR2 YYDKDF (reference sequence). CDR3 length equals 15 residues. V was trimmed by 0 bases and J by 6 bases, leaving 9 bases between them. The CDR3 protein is CATSRDPQGNSPLHF. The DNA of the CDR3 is TGTGCCACCAGCAGAGATCCCCAGGGTAATTCACCCCTCCACTTT.

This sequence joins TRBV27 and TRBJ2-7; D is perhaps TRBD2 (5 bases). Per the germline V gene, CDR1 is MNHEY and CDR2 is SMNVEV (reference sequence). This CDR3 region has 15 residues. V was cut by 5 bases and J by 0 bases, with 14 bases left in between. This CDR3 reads CASSPRVESSYEQYF. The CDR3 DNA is TGTGCCAGCAGTCCGAGGGTTGAGAGCTCCTACGAGCAGTACTTC.

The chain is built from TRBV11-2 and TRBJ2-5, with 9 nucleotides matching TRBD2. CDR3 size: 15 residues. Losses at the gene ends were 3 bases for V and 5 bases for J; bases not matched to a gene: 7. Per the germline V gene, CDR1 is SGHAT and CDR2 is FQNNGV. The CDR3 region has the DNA TGTGCCAGCAGCTTCTCAGCGGGGGGTTTGGAGACCCAGTACTTC. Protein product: CASSFSAGGLETQYF.